These 32 T cell receptor beta chains originate from one sample sequenced in a study of CD4 T cells in relation to SARS-CoV-2 and coronaviruses. Measured with immunoSEQ multiplex PCR; TCRdb has only the in-frame clones, and not every one. Of roughly 23,000 clones detected, just over 65% appear once; the ten largest clones hold over 15%. No antigen has been assigned to these receptors. Before the COVID-19 pandemic, during about 2011-2019, CD4+ T cells were taken from unexposed donors. Isolation of CD4+ T cells took place after about 10 days in culture. Sample: CD4+ T cells from PBMCs, cultured in vitro. The receptors shown here come from a human donor in good health.

CDR3 bases: TGTGCCAGCAGTGCGTGGTGGGACAGCTACTCCTACGAGCAGTACTTC. Protein: CASSAWWDSYSYEQYF. This chain uses TRBV6-1 with TRBJ2-7; 7 nucleotides align to TRBD1. Germline CDR1 MNHNS, CDR2 SASEGT. This CDR3 contains 16 residues. The J segment lost 0 bases and the V segment lost 4 bases, leaving 9 bases of the junction unmatched.

This chain joins TRBV10-3 and TRBJ1-2; D gene uncertain. From germline, CDR1 is ENHRY and CDR2 SYGVKD. This CDR3 comprises 14 residues. Trimming shortened V by 5 bases and J by 8 bases, and 18 bases separated the two germline ends. The CDR3 sequence: CAISKVVAGGGYTF. In nucleotides, the CDR3 is TGTGCCATCAGTAAAGTGGTGGCGGGAGGCGGCTACACCTTC.

The rearrangement joins TRBV6-5 to TRBJ2-7; tentative D call: TRBD1 (6 bases). This CDR3 has 13 residues. The germline V gene has CDR1 MNHEY and CDR2 SVGAGI. The ends were cut back, 7 bases at V and 4 bases at J, with 14 bases in the middle. The CDR3 region is CASTGARGYEQYF. The CDR3 DNA sequence: TGTGCCAGCACTGGGGCGAGGGGGTACGAGCAGTACTTC.

The gene calls are TRBV6-2 or TRBV6-3 and TRBJ2-1; a weak D match, TRBD2 (6 bases). Germline CDR1 reads MNHEY; CDR2 reads SVGEGT. Deletions cut 2 bases from V and 3 bases from J, with 23 bases between. This CDR3 comprises 19 residues. The CDR3 region has the DNA TGTGCCAGCAGTTACGGAACAGGATGGGGAGGCACGGGCTACAATGAGCAGTTCTTC. Amino acids: CASSYGTGWGGTGYNEQFF.

CDR3 residues: CASSLELAGVYEQYF. CDR3 DNA sequence: TGTGCCAGCAGCTTAGAACTAGCGGGGGTCTACGAGCAGTACTTC. V and J are TRBV7-9 and TRBJ2-7, with TRBD2 identical over 11 bases. The CDR3 covers 15 residues. The trim removed 1 base at V and 3 bases at J, leaving 2 bases unmatched. Germline V gene data show CDR1 as SEHNR and CDR2 as FQNEAQ (reference sequence). Full variable domain (missing parts from reference TRBV7-9 and TRBJ2-7): DTGVSQNPRHKITKRGQNVTFRCDPISEHNRLYWYRQTLGQGPEFLTYFQNEAQLEKSRLLSDRFSAERPKGSFSTLEIQRTEQGDSAMYLCASSLELAGVYEQYFGPGTRLTVT.

V usage is TRBV9 and J usage is TRBJ2-2; D might be TRBD2 (6 bases). V lost 3 bases and J 1 base, leaving 13 bases between the germline ends. The V gene's germline CDR1 is SGDLS and CDR2 YYNGEE. The CDR3 totals 16 residues. The CDR3 coding sequence is TGTGCCAGCAGCGAAGGCCCGGGGGAGAACACCGGGGAGCTGTTTTTT. This encodes CASSEGPGENTGELFF.

This clone was counted a few times. The rearrangement links TRBV5-1 to TRBJ2-6; D remains ambiguous. This CDR3 region has 12 residues. Germline V gene sequence: CDR1 SGHRS, CDR2 YFSETQ. Trimming took 4 bases from V and 4 from J, leaving 3 bases between them. CDR3 DNA sequence: TGCGCCAGCAGCCTCGGGGCCAACGTCCTGACTTTC. This codes for CASSLGANVLTF.

The chain joins TRBV6-5 to TRBJ2-7; no clear D gene. V gave up 2 bases and J gave up 3 bases, with 17 bases separating them. CDR3 length: 16 residues. Germline V gene data show CDR1 as MNHEY and CDR2 as SVGAGI. As DNA, the CDR3 is TGTGCCAGCAGTTACGGGATTGAGAGGCTAAGCTACGAGCAGTACTTC. It translates to CASSYGIERLSYEQYF.

This chain joins TRBV19 and TRBJ2-7; 7 positions match TRBD2. Germline trimming cut 5 bases from V and 2 bases from J; bases unmatched to any gene: 6. CDR1 is LNHDA, CDR2 SQIVND, per germline (reference sequence). The CDR3 has 14 residues. The CDR3 DNA reads as TGTGCCAGTAGTTGGGCAGGGAGGGCCTACGAGCAGTACTTC. It is translated as CASSWAGRAYEQYF.

The rearrangement uses TRBV6-5 and TRBJ2-2, with 11 bases lining up with TRBD2. Trimming took 8 bases from V and 4 from J; bases not matched to a gene: 6. The V gene's germline CDR1 is MNHEY and CDR2 SVGAGI. The CDR3 totals 15 residues. In nucleotides, the CDR3 is TGTGCCAGCCTACTAGCGGGGGCCGTCACCGGGGAGCTGTTTTTT. Protein sequence: CASLLAGAVTGELFF.

The table lists this clone with a count of one. The chain employs TRBV7-9 and TRBJ2-2, with D perhaps TRBD1 (6 bases). The CDR3 consists of 15 residues. Looked up from germline, CDR1 is SEHNR and CDR2 is FQNEAQ (reference sequence). The ends were cut back, 4 bases at V and 6 bases at J, with 15 bases in the middle. As DNA, the CDR3 is TGTGCCAGCAGCTCCGTCAGGGGCTCGGCCGGGGAGCTGTTTTTT. It specifies CASSSVRGSAGELFF.

The chain carries TRBV21-1 and TRBJ1-1. TRBV21-1 is an annotated pseudogene. The CDR3 length is 11 residues. In DNA form, the CDR3 reads TGTGCCAGCAGCACCCTCACTGAAGCTTTCTTT. Its protein product is CASSTLTEAFF.

This clone appeared once. The chain carries TRBV7-2 and TRBJ1-4; D unresolved. Trimming took off 1 base at V and 15 bases at J, with 21 bases between the two ends. The CDR3 totals 15 residues. Germline CDR1 and CDR2: SGHTA and FQGNSA. The CDR3 is CASSLGGGALKGLFF. The CDR3, as DNA: TGTGCCAGCAGCTTAGGGGGTGGAGCTCTGAAAGGATTGTTTTTT.

This clone was observed a handful of times. The V and J genes are TRBV4-1 and TRBJ1-3, with D unclear. V gave up 0 bases and J gave up 0 bases, with 9 bases separating them. CDR1 and CDR2 (germline): MGHRA, YSYEKL. The CDR3 totals 16 residues. CDR3 loop: CASSQDPGTSGNTIYF. CDR3 DNA: TGCGCCAGCAGCCAAGATCCAGGCACCTCTGGAAACACCATATATTTT.

The V call is TRBV7-2, the J call TRBJ1-1, with a possible D match to TRBD1 (6 bases). V was trimmed by 2 bases and J by 0 bases, leaving 10 bases between them. Germline loops: CDR1 SGHTA, CDR2 FQGNSA. This CDR3 contains 15 residues. CDR3 coding DNA: TGTGCCAGCAGCTTAAGAACAGGGATGAACACTGAAGCTTTCTTT. Translation: CASSLRTGMNTEAFF.

The chain carries TRBV7-9 and TRBJ2-7; 10 bases are a match to TRBD2. CDR1 and CDR2 from the germline V gene are SEHNR and FQNEAQ (reference sequence). The CDR3 sequence is 18 residues long. The ends lost 0 bases at V and 0 bases at J; junction bases unmatched: 8. The CDR3 sequence: CASSLAKGGLASSYEQYF. In DNA, the CDR3 is TGTGCCAGCAGCTTAGCGAAAGGGGGACTAGCGTCCTCCTACGAGCAGTACTTC. Using reference TRBV7-9 and TRBJ2-7 for the parts outside the CDR3, the full variable domain is DTGVSQNPRHKITKRGQNVTFRCDPISEHNRLYWYRQTLGQGPEFLTYFQNEAQLEKSRLLSDRFSAERPKGSFSTLEIQRTEQGDSAMYLCASSLAKGGLASSYEQYFGPGTRLTVT.

The chain recombines TRBV11-2 with TRBJ2-7; 7 nucleotides agree with TRBD1. Germline CDR1 is SGHAT and CDR2 is FQNNGV. This CDR3 region has 14 residues. The ends lost 1 base at V and 2 bases at J; junction bases unmatched: 2. The CDR3, as DNA: TGTGCCAGCAGCTTAGTGCAGGGGGCCTACGAGCAGTACTTC. Protein sequence: CASSLVQGAYEQYF. The whole variable domain, filled in from reference TRBV11-2 and TRBJ2-7, reads EAGVAQSPRYKIIEKRQSVAFWCNPISGHATLYWYQQILGQGPKLLIQFQNNGVVDDSQLPKDRFSAERLKGVDSTLKIQPAKLEDSAVYLCASSLVQGAYEQYFGPGTRLTVT.

J is TRBJ1-3 and V is TRBV7-2; D may be TRBD1 (6 bases). The CDR3 consists of 17 residues. The V end was cut by 3 bases, the J end by 1 base, with 16 bases between. The germline CDR1 and CDR2 sequences are SGHTA and FQGNSA. The CDR3 DNA reads as TGTGCCAGCAGCTTCTGGGTGGAAACAGGGTCTGGAAACACCATATATTTT. Translating it yields CASSFWVETGSGNTIYF. Filled out from reference TRBV7-2 and TRBJ1-3, the complete variable domain reads GAGVSQSPSNKVTEKGKDVELRCDPISGHTALYWYRQSLGQGLEFLIYFQGNSAPDKSGLPSDRFSAERTGGSVSTLTIQRTQQEDSAVYLCASSFWVETGSGNTIYFGEGSWLTVV.

J is TRBJ1-1 and V is TRBV12-3 or TRBV12-4; D unresolved. The CDR3 consists of 12 residues. V was shortened by 4 bases and J by 1 base, with 4 bases between the two germline ends. The CDR3 nucleotides read TGTGCCAGCAGTTCTCAGAACACTGAAGCTTTCTTT. This codes for CASSSQNTEAFF.

This sequence joins TRBV7-3 and TRBJ2-1; the D gene is possibly TRBD2 (5 bases). This CDR3 comprises 13 residues. The germline V gene encodes CDR1 SGHTA and CDR2 FQGTGA. Trimming pared 2 bases from V and 11 bases from J, leaving 13 bases between. For the CDR3, the DNA is TGTGCCAGCAGCTTAGGTAGCCAGCGGAAGCAGTTCTTC. Residues: CASSLGSQRKQFF.

The J gene is TRBJ2-1, the V gene TRBV5-1, with D unresolved. In germline, CDR1 is SGHRS, CDR2 YFSETQ. V was pared by 5 bases and J by 5 bases, with 5 bases between. This CDR3 comprises 11 residues. CDR3 protein: CASRDHNEQFF. Written as DNA, the CDR3 is TGCGCCAGCAGGGATCACAATGAGCAGTTCTTC.

This chain links TRBV6-5 with TRBJ1-4, with 8 bases identical to TRBD1. Unmatched junction bases numbered 5, after V lost 0 bases and J lost 5 bases. CDR3 length: 16 amino acids. Germline assignment: CDR1 MNHEY and CDR2 SVGAGI. In DNA form, the CDR3 reads TGTGCCAGCAGTTACTCGGGGACAGGTGAAAATGAAAAACTGTTTTTT. Its translation: CASSYSGTGENEKLFF.

The rearrangement links TRBV21-1 to TRBJ1-6. TRBV21-1 is classified as a pseudogene. The CDR3 loop spans 14 amino acids. In DNA, the CDR3 is TGTGCCAGCGTAGGTGGCTCCTATAATTCACCCCTCCACTTT. Encoded protein: CASVGGSYNSPLHF.

The genes are TRBV19 and TRBJ1-5; TRBD1 might be the D (5 bases). CDR1 LNHDA and CDR2 SQIVND come from the germline V gene (reference sequence). Deletions cut 7 bases from V and 7 bases from J, with 20 bases between. This CDR3 is 15 amino acids long. CDR3 DNA: TGTGCCAGTACCCCAGAGATCGGGGGTGGGCAGCCCCAGCATTTT. Translating gives CASTPEIGGGQPQHF. Variable domain in full (rest from reference TRBV19 and TRBJ1-5): DGGITQSPKYLFRKEGQNVTLSCEQNLNHDAMYWYRQDPGQGLRLIYYSQIVNDFQKGDIAEGYSVSREKKESFPLTVTSAQKNPTAFYLCASTPEIGGGQPQHFGDGTRLSIL.

This clone was seen once. The chain carries TRBV28 and TRBJ1-2; D gene ambiguous. CDR3 size: 14 residues. Germline V lookup: CDR1 MDHEN, CDR2 SYDVKM. V was pared by 6 bases and J by 4 bases, with 15 bases between. CDR3 amino acids: CASSFLVGSYGYTF. In DNA, the CDR3 is TGTGCCAGCAGCTTTTTGGTCGGGAGCTATGGCTACACCTTC.

This clone has a handful of counts. The genes are TRBV6-5 and TRBJ2-6; the D gene could be TRBD1 or TRBD2 (5 bases each). Trimming removed 5 bases at V and 9 bases at J, with 11 bases between. Germline V gene sequence: CDR1 MNHEY, CDR2 SVGAGI. This CDR3 spans 13 amino acids. This CDR3 reads CASSLGAGNVLTF. In DNA, the CDR3 is TGTGCCAGCAGTCTCGGGGCTGGCAACGTCCTGACTTTC.

CDR3 protein: CASSTEETQYF. DNA of the CDR3: TGTGCCAGCAGCACGGAAGAGACCCAGTACTTC. The chain uses TRBV7-9 and TRBJ2-5; the D is unclear. The CDR3 has 11 amino acids. Trimming removed 5 bases at V and 3 bases at J, with 4 bases between. The germline CDR1 and CDR2 sequences are SEHNR and FQNEAQ (reference sequence).

This rearrangement joins TRBV4-3 to TRBJ2-3; TRBD1 matches 10 bases. V lost 4 bases to trimming and J lost 4 bases; unmatched junction nucleotides: 8. The CDR3 contains 16 residues. Germline assignment: CDR1 LGHNA and CDR2 YSLEER. The CDR3 reads CASSLTGQGVSDTQYF. The CDR3, as DNA: TGCGCCAGCAGCCTGACTGGACAGGGGGTTTCAGATACGCAGTATTTT.

The genes are TRBV5-6 and TRBJ2-1; 11 nucleotides line up with TRBD2. CDR1 and CDR2 (germline): SGHDT, YYEEEE. CDR3 length: 16 residues. The ends lost 0 bases at V and 12 bases at J; junction bases unmatched: 11. Here the CDR3 reads CASSLVALAGVQVQFF. Here the CDR3 DNA reads TGTGCCAGCAGCTTGGTGGCACTAGCGGGAGTCCAGGTGCAGTTCTTC.

The rearrangement links TRBV6-2 or TRBV6-3 to TRBJ1-1; D remains ambiguous. CDR1 and CDR2 from the germline V gene are MNHEY and SVGEGT. The CDR3 length is 16 residues. V lost 5 bases to trimming and J lost 2 bases, with 18 bases between them. CDR3 sequence: CASSRTVIGANTEAFF. The CDR3 DNA follows: TGTGCCAGCAGTCGAACCGTGATTGGAGCTAACACTGAAGCTTTCTTT.

This CDR3 reads CASSLFYGGTSETQYF. The CDR3 nucleotides are TGTGCCAGCAGCTTATTTTACGGGGGGACGTCAGAGACCCAGTACTTC. The rearrangement joins TRBV7-2 to TRBJ2-5; 7 bases map to TRBD2. The junction had 10 bases not matched to a gene; V was cut back by 2 bases and J by 4 bases. This CDR3 is built from 16 residues. Germline CDR1 is SGHTA and CDR2 is FQGNSA. The full variable domain, completed using reference TRBV7-2 and TRBJ2-5, is GAGVSQSPSNKVTEKGKDVELRCDPISGHTALYWYRQSLGQGLEFLIYFQGNSAPDKSGLPSDRFSAERTGGSVSTLTIQRTQQEDSAVYLCASSLFYGGTSETQYFGPGTRLLVL.

V is TRBV6-5 and J is TRBJ2-2; unclear D gene. Deletions cut 6 bases from V and 6 bases from J, with 11 bases between. The CDR3 covers 13 residues. Germline-derived CDR1 and CDR2 are MNHEY and SVGAGI. Written as DNA, the CDR3 is TGTGCCAGCAGGTCTGGAGCCCCCGGGGAGCTGTTTTTT. It encodes CASRSGAPGELFF.